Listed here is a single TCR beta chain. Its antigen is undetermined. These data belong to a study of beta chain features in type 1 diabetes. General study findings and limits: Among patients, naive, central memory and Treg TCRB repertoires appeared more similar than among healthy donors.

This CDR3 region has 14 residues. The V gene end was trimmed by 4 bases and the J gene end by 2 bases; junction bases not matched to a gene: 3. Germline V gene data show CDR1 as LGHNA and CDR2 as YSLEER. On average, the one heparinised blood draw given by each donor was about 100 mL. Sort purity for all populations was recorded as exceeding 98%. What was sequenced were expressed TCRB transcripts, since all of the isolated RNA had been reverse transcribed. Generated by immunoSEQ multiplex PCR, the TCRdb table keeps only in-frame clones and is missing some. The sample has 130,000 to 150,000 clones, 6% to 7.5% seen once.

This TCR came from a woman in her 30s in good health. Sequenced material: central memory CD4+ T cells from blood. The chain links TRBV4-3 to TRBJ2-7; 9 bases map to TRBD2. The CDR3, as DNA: TGCGCCAGCAGCCCTTTAGCGGGAGCCTACGAGCAGTACTTC. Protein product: CASSPLAGAYEQYF.